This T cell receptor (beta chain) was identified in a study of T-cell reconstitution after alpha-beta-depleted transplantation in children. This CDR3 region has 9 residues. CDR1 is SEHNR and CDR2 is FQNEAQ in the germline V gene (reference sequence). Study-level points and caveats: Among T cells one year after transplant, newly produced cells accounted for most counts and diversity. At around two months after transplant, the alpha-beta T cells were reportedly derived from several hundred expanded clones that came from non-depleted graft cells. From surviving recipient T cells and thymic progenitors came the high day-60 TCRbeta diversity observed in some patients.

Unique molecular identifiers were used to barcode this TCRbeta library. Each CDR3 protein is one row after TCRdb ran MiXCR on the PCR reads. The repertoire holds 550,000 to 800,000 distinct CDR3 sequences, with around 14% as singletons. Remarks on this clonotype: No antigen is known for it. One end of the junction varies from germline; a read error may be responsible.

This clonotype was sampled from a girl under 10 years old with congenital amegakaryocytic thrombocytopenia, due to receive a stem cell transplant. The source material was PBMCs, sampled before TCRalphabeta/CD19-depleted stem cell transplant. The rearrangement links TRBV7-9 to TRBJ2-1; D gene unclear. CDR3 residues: CASRSPPIF. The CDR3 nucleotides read TGTGCCAGCAGATCCCCCCCGATCTTC.